Listed below are T cell receptor beta chains from one sample, sequenced in a study of identical twins' blood T cells. TCRdb reanalysed the 5' RACE reads using MiXCR and keeps one entry per CDR3 protein. The sample records a few hundred thousand distinct CDR3 sequences, about 28% being singletons. The sample taken for sequencing was PBMCs. The receptors were sampled from a woman aged 18 to 55 in good health. Both conserved end residues are part of each CDR3. A D gene is named only where the DNA matches it firmly. The size of a clone is reported for some rows only, either as once, few or many, or as a class for expanded clones.

NA,TRBV20-1,few,TRBJ1-2,CSASPKGQNYGYTF,TGCAGTGCTAGCCCTAAGGGGCAGAACTATGGCTACACCTTC
NA,TRBV24-1,many,TRBJ2-1,CATNRSNNEQFF,TGTGCCACCAATCGATCGAACAATGAGCAGTTCTTC
TRBD1,TRBV5-1,few,TRBJ2-3,CASAGQGTDTQYF,TGCGCCAGCGCTGGACAGGGAACAGATACGCAGTATTTT
NA,TRBV3-1,few,TRBJ1-1,CASQSQGRKAFF,TGTGCCAGCCAGTCCCAAGGGCGGAAAGCTTTCTTT
NA,TRBV5-1,few,TRBJ2-2,CASSLGHFDTGELFF,TGCGCCAGCAGCTTGGGACATTTCGACACCGGGGAGCTGTTTTTT
NA,TRBV7-3,NA,TRBJ2-5,CASSLFQGPQETQYF,TGTGCCAGCAGCTTATTTCAAGGGCCTCAAGAGACCCAGTACTTC
TRBD1,TRBV6-6,NA,TRBJ1-1,CASSYTDPSTGVEAFF,TGTGCCAGCAGTTACACCGACCCCTCAACAGGGGTTGAAGCTTTCTTT
NA,TRBV19,few,TRBJ2-3,CASSISRPSTDTQYF,TGTGCCAGTAGTATATCCCGTCCTAGCACAGATACGCAGTATTTT
TRBD2,TRBV27,NA,TRBJ2-1,CASSVRASGDNEQFF,TGTGCCAGCAGTGTACGGGCTAGCGGAGACAATGAGCAGTTCTTC
NA,TRBV20-1,few,TRBJ2-3,CSARRRDRERTDTQYF,TGCAGTGCTAGGAGGCGGGACAGAGAGCGCACAGATACGCAGTATTTT
NA,TRBV5-1,few,TRBJ1-5,CASSATGSTQPQHF,TGCGCCAGCAGCGCCACAGGGTCGACTCAGCCCCAGCATTTT
TRBD1,TRBV18,few,TRBJ2-2,CASSPYRGNTGELFF,TGTGCCAGCTCACCCTACAGGGGGAACACCGGGGAGCTGTTTTTT
NA,TRBV7-9,few,TRBJ1-1,CASSLGRQNTEAFF,TGTGCCAGCAGCTTAGGTAGGCAGAACACTGAAGCTTTCTTT
NA,TRBV20-1,few,TRBJ1-1,CSARPNTGTINTEAFF,TGCAGTGCTAGACCAAATACCGGGACAATAAACACTGAAGCTTTCTTT
NA,TRBV20-1,once,TRBJ2-3,CSYMTDTQYF,TGCAGTTACATGACAGATACACAGTATTTT
TRBD1,TRBV14,NA,TRBJ2-1,CASSFRQGAYNEQFF,TGTGCCAGCAGCTTCAGACAGGGCGCCTACAATGAGCAGTTCTTC
NA,TRBV4-1,NA,TRBJ2-1,CASSQSDYLYNEQFF,TGCGCCAGCAGCCAATCGGACTACCTGTACAATGAGCAGTTCTTC
TRBD1,TRBV11-2,NA,TRBJ1-1,CASSFGQGYPEAFF,TGTGCCAGCAGCTTCGGACAGGGATACCCTGAAGCTTTCTTT
NA,TRBV20-1,NA,TRBJ1-2,CSAAFNGQRYGYTF,TGCAGTGCCGCTTTTAACGGTCAACGCTATGGCTACACCTTC
TRBD1,TRBV12-3/TRBV12-4,NA,TRBJ1-1,CASSFTTGGPEAFF,TGTGCCAGCAGTTTTACAACAGGGGGCCCAGAAGCTTTCTTT
NA,TRBV12-3/TRBV12-4,few,TRBJ1-5,CATTTLTKNQPQHF,TGTGCCACGACTACACTTACTAAAAATCAGCCCCAGCATTTT
NA,TRBV20-1,NA,TRBJ2-5,CSAIDLRLQETQYF,TGCAGTGCGATCGACTTGCGTCTCCAAGAGACCCAGTACTTC
NA,TRBV7-9,NA,TRBJ1-6,CASSLARDESPLHF,TGTGCCAGCAGCTTAGCCAGGGATGAATCACCCCTCCACTTT
NA,TRBV6-5,few,TRBJ2-7,CASSPGGQQYF,TGTGCCAGCAGCCCCGGCGGGCAGCAGTACTTC
NA,TRBV4-2,NA,TRBJ2-1,CASSQDLSASQFF,TGTGCCAGCAGCCAAGATCTATCCGCATCGCAGTTCTTC
NA,TRBV19,NA,TRBJ1-5,CASSSENGLPQHF,TGTGCCAGTAGTTCCGAAAATGGGCTGCCCCAGCATTTT
NA,TRBV5-5,few,TRBJ1-5,CASSLDLYNQPQHF,TGTGCCAGCAGCTTGGACCTGTACAATCAGCCCCAGCATTTT
NA,TRBV5-1,few,TRBJ1-1,CASSWAGGNTEAFF,TGCGCCAGCAGCTGGGCCGGGGGAAACACTGAAGCTTTCTTT
NA,TRBV24-1,once,TRBJ1-6,CATSDFTSTVYNSPLHF,TGTGCCACCAGTGATTTCACCAGTACAGTCTATAATTCACCCCTCCACTTT
NA,TRBV24-1,NA,TRBJ2-2,CATSDYRTNTGELFF,TGTGCCACCAGTGATTACAGGACGAACACCGGGGAGCTGTTTTTT
NA,TRBV20-1,NA,TRBJ1-2,CSARDLLARAALF,TGCAGTGCTAGAGATCTACTGGCCAGGGCTGCCCTCTTC
TRBD1,TRBV20-1,NA,TRBJ1-2,CSAGRTGGIYGYTF,TGCAGTGCTGGTCGGACAGGCGGAATCTATGGCTACACCTTC
NA,TRBV20-1,NA,TRBJ1-1,CSAAEDGNTEAFF,TGCAGTGCTGCTGAGGACGGGAACACTGAAGCTTTCTTT
TRBD2,TRBV6-1,few,TRBJ2-1,CASSEHGAGGNEQFF,TGTGCCAGCAGTGAACATGGGGCGGGGGGTAATGAGCAGTTCTTC
NA,TRBV4-3,NA,TRBJ2-3,CASSQDQRLVEDTQYF,TGCGCCAGCAGCCAAGATCAGAGACTAGTAGAGGATACGCAGTATTTT
NA,TRBV19,few,TRBJ1-1,CASTRDRRGGTEAFF,TGTGCCAGTACCCGAGACAGGCGTGGGGGCACTGAAGCTTTCTTT
NA,TRBV7-6,few,TRBJ1-2,CASSRIFEFSANYGYTF,TGTGCCAGCAGCCGCATATTTGAATTCTCAGCTAACTATGGCTACACCTTC
NA,TRBV6-6,few,TRBJ2-1,CASSYARENEQFF,TGTGCCAGCAGTTACGCCAGGGAGAATGAGCAGTTCTTC
NA,TRBV20-1,few,TRBJ1-5,CSARRGVEDQPQHF,TGCAGTGCTAGGCGGGGGGTTGAGGATCAGCCCCAGCATTTT